The 28 T cell receptor beta chains in this list originate from one sample, sequenced in a study of blood T cell repertoires in COVID-19. The method was immunoSEQ multiplex PCR; TCRdb's version includes in-frame clones alone and lacks a portion of them. The sample consists of some 300,000 clones, more than 80% of them appearing once. The specimen was peripheral blood. All receptors derive from a woman aged 45-65 years with COVID-19, enrolled during active disease.

This chain uses TRBV18 with TRBJ2-7; 7 nucleotides line up with TRBD2. Trimming at V came to 0 bases and at J to 6 bases, leaving 11 bases not matched to a gene. CDR3 length equals 16 residues. Germline lookup yields CDR1 KGHSH and CDR2 LQKENI. Here the CDR3 reads CASSPPSGGGIVEQYF. The CDR3 DNA is TGTGCCAGCTCACCACCGAGTGGGGGAGGGATCGTCGAGCAGTACTTC.

The chain couples TRBV28 to TRBJ1-5, with TRBD1 as a possible D gene (6 bases). Germline values: CDR1 MDHEN, CDR2 SYDVKM. V dropped 4 bases and J dropped 3 bases, with 16 bases sitting between them. The CDR3 has 16 residues. CDR3 in amino acids: CASSSPLGQNNQPQHF. The CDR3 DNA follows: TGTGCCAGCAGTTCCCCCCTCGGACAGAACAATCAGCCCCAGCATTTT.

This chain connects TRBV5-5 to TRBJ2-7, with 8 bases aligning to TRBD1. After removal of 3 bases from V and 4 bases from J, the junction contained 6 bases not matched to a gene. Germline loops: CDR1 SGHKS, CDR2 YYEKEE (reference sequence). The CDR3 runs 14 residues. The chain's CDR3 is CASSYGQGKYEQYF. The CDR3 DNA reads TGTGCCAGCAGCTATGGACAGGGAAAATACGAGCAGTACTTC.

The rearrangement links TRBV27 to TRBJ2-1; 11 bases match TRBD1. J gave up 6 bases and V 0 bases, and 7 bases lay outside the gene matches. Germline V gene lookup returns CDR1 MNHEY and CDR2 SMNVEV (reference sequence). This CDR3 has 17 residues. CDR3 loop: CASSLSAEDRGLNEQFF. CDR3 coding DNA: TGTGCCAGCAGTTTATCGGCCGAGGACAGGGGGCTCAATGAGCAGTTCTTC.

The V gene is TRBV7-9, the J gene TRBJ1-4; the match to TRBD1 covers 8 bases. J lost 4 bases, V lost 1 base, and 5 bases had no gene match. Germline V gene data show CDR1 as SEHNR and CDR2 as FQNEAQ (reference sequence). The CDR3 runs 16 residues. The DNA for the CDR3 is TGTGCCAGCAGCTTAGAAAGGACAGGGAATAATGAAAAACTGTTTTTT. The encoded protein is CASSLERTGNNEKLFF.

The chain joins TRBV7-9 to TRBJ1-1; 10 bases agree with TRBD1. The CDR3 has 15 amino acids. Germline V gene data show CDR1 as SEHNR and CDR2 as FQNEAQ (reference sequence). V shed 6 bases, J shed 6 bases, and the junction held 10 bases outside the gene matches. CDR3 DNA sequence: TGTGCCAGCAGACCCGGGGGACAGGGGACACCTGAAGCTTTCTTT. This encodes CASRPGGQGTPEAFF. The full variable domain, rest sourced from reference TRBV7-9 and TRBJ1-1, is DTGVSQNPRHKITKRGQNVTFRCDPISEHNRLYWYRQTLGQGPEFLTYFQNEAQLEKSRLLSDRFSAERPKGSFSTLEIQRTEQGDSAMYLCASRPGGQGTPEAFFGQGTRLTVV.

This rearrangement joins TRBV24-1 to TRBJ2-5; no definite D call. Between the trimmed V and J ends, which lost 5 bases and 4 bases, there was a span of 13 bases. Germline assignment: CDR1 KGHDR and CDR2 SFDVKD. The CDR3 sequence is 14 residues long. The CDR3 sequence is CATSAFSGRETQYF. The DNA of the CDR3 is TGTGCCACCAGTGCCTTTTCAGGTAGAGAGACCCAGTACTTC.

This chain connects TRBV19 to TRBJ1-1; D unresolved. Between the trimmed V and J ends, which lost 7 bases and 11 bases, there was a span of 14 bases. The length of the CDR3 is 11 residues. Germline V lookup: CDR1 LNHDA, CDR2 SQIVND (reference sequence). The CDR3 DNA follows: TGTGCCAGTACCATCCGGGGTGACGCTTTCTTT. It is translated as CASTIRGDAFF.

This chain uses TRBV19 with TRBJ1-1; tentative D call: TRBD1 (5 bases). Germline values: CDR1 LNHDA, CDR2 SQIVND (reference sequence). The CDR3 covers 13 residues. The V gene lost 10 bases and the J gene lost 0 bases, with 12 bases spanning the gap. The CDR3 coding sequence is TGTGCCACCTCAGGGCCCATGAACACTGAAGCTTTCTTT. Translation: CATSGPMNTEAFF.

V and J are TRBV19 and TRBJ2-1, with D possibly being TRBD1 (7 bases). This CDR3 region has 13 residues. The germline gives CDR1 LNHDA, CDR2 SQIVND (reference sequence). Trimming removed 6 bases at V and 7 bases at J, with 13 bases between. The CDR3, as DNA: TGTGCCAGTAGGCAGGGGGGTGGTAATGAGCAGTTCTTC. It is translated as CASRQGGGNEQFF.

The chain combines TRBV7-2 with TRBJ1-6, with unresolved D. Germline CDR1 SGHTA, CDR2 FQGNSA. Trimming left V 1 base short and J 6 bases short, with 13 bases between. The CDR3 has 16 residues. The CDR3 DNA reads TGTGCCAGCAGCTTAGTGTCGGGATTGGGTAATTCACCCCTCCACTTT. Protein: CASSLVSGLGNSPLHF.

This clone was seen once. This chain links TRBV29-1 with TRBJ2-7; 9 nucleotides match TRBD1. CDR3 length: 12 residues. Germline V gives CDR1 SQVTM, CDR2 ANQGSEA. J lost 6 bases, V lost 5 bases, and 5 bases had no gene match. The CDR3 is CSVKTGGFEQYF. The CDR3 DNA follows: TGCAGCGTTAAAACAGGGGGCTTCGAGCAGTACTTC.

V usage is TRBV15 and J usage is TRBJ2-1; 8 nucleotides match TRBD2. The CDR3 contains 16 residues. V shed 1 base, J shed 5 bases, and the junction held 7 bases outside the gene matches. The germline V gene encodes CDR1 LNHNV and CDR2 YYDKDF (reference sequence). The CDR3 loop is CATSRALAAGDNEQFF. The CDR3 DNA is TGTGCCACCAGCAGAGCCTTGGCAGCGGGGGACAATGAGCAGTTCTTC.

The V call is TRBV27, the J call TRBJ2-4; 9 bases are a match to TRBD2. Germline V gene sequence: CDR1 MNHEY, CDR2 SMNVEV (reference sequence). The CDR3 covers 18 residues. V lost 2 bases, J lost 7 bases, and 15 bases stayed unmatched. CDR3 residues: CASSLRVAGGPSFNIQYF. CDR3 in DNA: TGTGCCAGCAGTTTACGGGTGGCGGGAGGGCCCTCGTTTAACATTCAGTACTTC.

The chain joins TRBV27 to TRBJ1-5; TRBD1 matches 8 bases. The V gene's germline CDR1 is MNHEY and CDR2 SMNVEV (reference sequence). The junction had 6 bases not matched to a gene; V was cut back by 6 bases and J by 5 bases. CDR3 length: 14 residues. The CDR3 sequence is CASRGTGLYQPQHF. The CDR3 bases are TGTGCCAGCAGGGGGACAGGACTATATCAGCCCCAGCATTTT.

The V gene is TRBV4-3, the J gene TRBJ2-4; TRBD1 aligns across 9 bases. Germline loops: CDR1 LGHNA, CDR2 YSLEER. With 1 base clipped from V and 2 bases from J, the junction kept 3 bases outside the gene matches. This CDR3 is built from 16 residues. As DNA, the CDR3 is TGCGCCAGCAGCCAAGTGACAGGGGGGACCAAAAACATTCAGTACTTC. Translating it yields CASSQVTGGTKNIQYF.

The rearrangement uses TRBV27 and TRBJ1-1; a weak D match, TRBD1 (5 bases). This CDR3 comprises 14 residues. V was shortened by 2 bases and J by 4 bases, with 11 bases between the two germline ends. The germline V gene encodes CDR1 MNHEY and CDR2 SMNVEV (reference sequence). This CDR3 reads CASSLSGQGTEAFF. The CDR3 DNA follows: TGTGCCAGCAGTTTAAGTGGGCAGGGCACTGAAGCTTTCTTT.

The chain carries TRBV11-2 and TRBJ1-5; no firm D call. The germline CDR1 and CDR2 sequences are SGHAT and FQNNGV. Trimming shortened V by 6 bases and J by 0 bases, and 18 bases separated the two germline ends. The CDR3 has 17 residues. Here the CDR3 DNA reads TGTGCCAGCAGGGGAATCGGGAGGCCCAATAGCAATCAGCCCCAGCATTTT. Protein product: CASRGIGRPNSNQPQHF.

The rearrangement links TRBV3-1 (or the pseudogene TRBV3-2) to TRBJ1-1, with TRBD1 identical over 8 bases. Germline CDR1 and CDR2: LGHDT and YNNKEL (reference sequence). The CDR3 spans 13 residues. V was clipped by 5 bases and J by 4 bases; unmatched bases: 3. CDR3 DNA: TGTGCCAGCAGCAGAGACAGGGGCACTGAAGCTTTCTTT. It specifies CASSRDRGTEAFF.

This sequence joins TRBV6-2 or TRBV6-3 and TRBJ1-1; D is perhaps TRBD1 (5 bases). The ends were cut back, 4 bases at V and 1 base at J, with 16 bases in the middle. The CDR3 sequence is 16 residues long. The germline CDR1 and CDR2 sequences are MNHEY and SVGEGT. The CDR3 nucleotides read TGTGCCAGCAGTTGGCCCCGCGGGGACCCGAACACTGAAGCTTTCTTT. Translating it yields CASSWPRGDPNTEAFF.

The chain recombines TRBV7-8 with TRBJ2-1; D not resolved. Germline loops: CDR1 SGHVS, CDR2 FQNEAQ. CDR3 length: 11 amino acids. The V and J ends lost 1 base and 12 bases respectively, with 7 bases between them. Here the CDR3 DNA reads TGTGCCAGCAGCTTAGAAGCCGGGCAGTTCTTC. Protein sequence: CASSLEAGQFF. The variable domain in full, with the rest retrieved from reference TRBV7-8 and TRBJ2-1, is GAGVSQSPRYKVAKRGQDVALRCDPISGHVSLFWYQQALGQGPEFLTYFQNEAQLDKSGLPSDRFFAERPEGSVSTLKIQRTQQEDSAVYLCASSLEAGQFFGPGTRLTVL.

The CDR3 DNA is TGTGCCAGTAGTCCGGGACATTCCAATGAGCAGTTCTTC. It is translated as CASSPGHSNEQFF. The chain combines TRBV19 with TRBJ2-1, with D tentatively TRBD1 (6 bases). This CDR3 contains 13 residues. V lost 5 bases and J lost 6, with 11 bases in between. The germline gives CDR1 LNHDA, CDR2 SQIVND (reference sequence).

The V and J genes are TRBV20-1 and TRBJ2-1; maybe TRBD2 (7 bases). The V end lost 2 bases, the J end lost 14 bases, and 13 bases lay between the germline ends. Germline V gene sequence: CDR1 DFQATT, CDR2 SNEGSKA (reference sequence). The CDR3 is 11 amino acids. The CDR3 nucleotides are TGCAGTGCTAGAATGCGGGGGCGCGAGTTCTTC. Amino acid sequence: CSARMRGREFF.

The chain carries TRBV5-6 and TRBJ1-6; D gene unclear. V was cut by 4 bases and J by 7 bases, with 9 bases left in between. The CDR3 is 13 amino acids. Germline V gene sequence: CDR1 SGHDT, CDR2 YYEEEE. The CDR3 coding sequence is TGTGCCAGCAGCCTAACTCCCAATTCACCCCTCCACTTT. The encoded protein is CASSLTPNSPLHF.

This chain links TRBV6-2 or TRBV6-3 with TRBJ1-2, with 10 bases fitting TRBD1. Germline loops: CDR1 MNHEY, CDR2 SVGEGT. Unmatched junction bases numbered 7, after V lost 6 bases and J lost 6 bases. CDR3 length: 14 residues. CDR3 region: CASSDRGRDNGYTF. The CDR3 nucleotides read TGTGCCAGCAGCGACAGGGGGCGCGACAATGGCTACACCTTC.

V and J are TRBV7-8 and TRBJ2-1, with no clear D. Germline V gene sequence: CDR1 SGHVS, CDR2 FQNEAQ. V lost 4 bases and J 0 bases, leaving 10 bases between the germline ends. The CDR3 consists of 15 residues. CDR3 amino acids: CASSYYKFSYNEQFF. DNA of the CDR3: TGTGCCAGCAGCTACTATAAGTTCTCCTACAATGAGCAGTTCTTC.

The rearrangement joins TRBV21-1 to TRBJ2-7; the table names TRBD2, a call not compared with the DNA. TRBV21-1 is termed a pseudogene. CDR3 length equals 15 residues. The CDR3 nucleotides read TGTGCCAGCAACGGGAGGGAGGATCCATCCTACGAGCAGTACTTC. This codes for CASNGREDPSYEQYF.

For this clone: The same CDR3 arises from other DNA sequences in this sample as well. This sequence joins TRBV3-1 (or the pseudogene TRBV3-2) and TRBJ2-7; D is possibly TRBD1 (6 bases). Trimming took off 3 bases at V and 1 base at J, with 10 bases between the two ends. Germline lookup yields CDR1 LGHDT and CDR2 YNNKEL (reference sequence). CDR3 length: 14 amino acids. CDR3 region: CASSQGHLSYEQYF. CDR3 coding DNA: TGTGCCAGCAGCCAGGGACATTTATCCTACGAGCAGTACTTC.